Reported below is one T cell receptor beta chain. Its target is not known. The sample belongs to a study of cytomegalovirus exposure and HLA in healthy donors. Notes on the study in general: It was reported that TCR beta sequences correctly inferred the HLA-A and HLA-B alleles for most subjects. Across donors, most TCRs were seen rarely, yet some public ones were widespread. In a later analysis, compared with equally common non-associated chains, HLA-associated beta chains were more expanded.

Germline V gene lookup returns CDR1 SNHLY and CDR2 FYNNEI. The V and J ends lost 8 bases and 3 bases respectively, with 9 bases between them. The CDR3 consists of 12 residues. PCR was performed using 60 Vbeta and 13 Jbeta primers. The protocol was immunoSEQ multiplex PCR, while the TCRdb copy is restricted to in-frame clones and leaves out a portion. The sample lists 180,000 or so clones, about 81% seen once, with 1.5% in the top ten. This clonotype originated in a man aged 35 to 55 in good health and CMV-seronegative. Sequencing was done on a sample of PBMCs. The rearrangement links TRBV2 to TRBJ2-3; D is possibly TRBD2 (5 bases). The DNA of the CDR3 is TGTGCCAGCCAGTCGGGGACAGATACGCAGTATTTT. Protein sequence: CASQSGTDTQYF.